This entry lists 18 T cell receptor beta chains sequenced from one sample in a study of cytomegalovirus exposure and HLA in healthy donors. Both 60 Vbeta primers and 13 Jbeta primers went into the PCR. The table came from immunoSEQ multiplex PCR; TCRdb's copy has only in-frame clones and leaves some out. The data show some 140,000 clones, about four fifths seen once. Sequenced material: PBMCs. The receptor set was obtained from a man younger than 45 in good health and CMV-seropositive.

This clone came up a few times. The V gene is TRBV6-1, the J gene TRBJ2-7; D is unresolved. Germline V gene sequence: CDR1 MNHNS, CDR2 SASEGT. This CDR3 has 13 amino acids. Trimming stripped 2 bases from V and 7 bases from J, with 12 bases between. The CDR3 DNA is TGTGCCAGCAGTGAATTGGGCTCTGGAGAGCAGTACTTC. Protein sequence: CASSELGSGEQYF.

This clone was seen a handful of times. This chain joins TRBV6-1 and TRBJ1-2; 8 bases are a match to TRBD1. CDR3 size: 13 residues. Germline lookup yields CDR1 MNHNS and CDR2 SASEGT. Trimming cost V 4 bases and J 4 bases; bases outside gene matches: 2. The CDR3 DNA follows: TGTGCCAGCAGTGCTGACAGGGGCTATGGCTACACCTTC. Residues: CASSADRGYGYTF.

The chain joins TRBV4-2 to TRBJ2-1, with 10 bases matching TRBD2. There are 14 residues in the CDR3. V shed 7 bases, J shed 7 bases, and the junction held 7 bases outside the gene matches. CDR1 and CDR2 (germline): LGHNA, YNFKEQ. The CDR3 sequence: CASNPPSGGNEQFF. CDR3 DNA: TGTGCCAGCAACCCTCCTAGCGGGGGTAATGAGCAGTTCTTC.

J is TRBJ2-1 and V is TRBV4-1, with 13 bases fitting TRBD2. The CDR3 is 16 amino acids. Germline-derived CDR1 and CDR2 are MGHRA and YSYEKL. The junction had 8 bases not matched to a gene; V was cut back by 4 bases and J by 8 bases. The CDR3 here is CASSPGTSGIVYEQFF. CDR3 coding DNA: TGCGCCAGCAGCCCCGGGACTAGCGGGATAGTCTATGAGCAGTTCTTC.

In the case of this clone: Compared with germline, one end of the junction differs, possibly owing to a read error. The chain is built from TRBV7-7 and TRBJ2-3; D perhaps matches TRBD1 (6 bases). The CDR3 is 13 residues long. Germline-derived CDR1 and CDR2 are SSHAT and FNYEAQ (reference sequence). CDR3 sequence (DNA): TGTGCTAGCAGCCCCCAGGGGCCAGATACGCAGTATTTT. This gives the protein CASSPQGPDTQYF.

The rearrangement uses TRBV5-4 and TRBJ2-7; the match to TRBD2 covers 10 bases. V shed 4 bases, J shed 3 bases, and the junction held 4 bases outside the gene matches. There are 14 residues in the CDR3. Germline-derived CDR1 and CDR2 are SGHNT and YYREEE (reference sequence). The CDR3 is CASSAGTSDYEQYF. Here the CDR3 DNA reads TGTGCCAGCAGCGCCGGGACTAGCGACTACGAGCAGTACTTC. Together with reference TRBV5-4 and TRBJ2-7, the CDR3 gives the full variable domain: ETGVTQSPTHLIKTRGQQVTLRCSSQSGHNTVSWYQQALGQGPQFIFQYYREEENGRGNFPPRFSGLQFPNYSSELNVNALELDDSALYLCASSAGTSDYEQYFGPGTRLTVT.

The chain joins TRBV28 to TRBJ2-2; a possible D gene is TRBD1 (5 bases). The germline V gene encodes CDR1 MDHEN and CDR2 SYDVKM. This CDR3 is 14 amino acids long. The V end was cut by 6 bases, the J end by 6 bases, with 14 bases between. CDR3 loop: CASRIQGRAGELFF. CDR3 sequence (DNA): TGTGCCAGCAGAATTCAGGGAAGAGCCGGGGAGCTGTTTTTT.

This clone was observed a single time. V usage is TRBV6-1 and J usage is TRBJ2-7; TRBD1 matches 7 bases. The CDR3 has 14 amino acids. Germline values: CDR1 MNHNS, CDR2 SASEGT. V lost 6 bases to trimming and J lost 3 bases; unmatched junction nucleotides: 8. The CDR3 DNA follows: TGTGCCAGCAGCCCTACCAGACAGGGCTACGAGCAGTACTTC. Its protein is CASSPTRQGYEQYF.

Points on this clone: Germline is not matched at one junction end, which may reflect a read error. J is TRBJ1-3 and V is TRBV18; 7 nucleotides align to TRBD1. The germline CDR1 and CDR2 sequences are KGHSH and LQKENI. The CDR3 runs 15 residues. In nucleotides, the CDR3 is TGTGCCAGCTCACCAGGGACAGTCGCTGGGAACACCATATATTTT. It translates to CASSPGTVAGNTIYF.

The chain has TRBV6-6 and TRBJ1-1, with 7 bases identical to TRBD1. The CDR3 consists of 15 residues. Germline V gives CDR1 MNHNY, CDR2 SVGAGI (reference sequence). The J segment lost 1 base and the V segment lost 5 bases, leaving 7 bases of the junction unmatched. The CDR3 coding sequence is TGTGCCAGCAGTCGATGGACAGGTCCGAACACTGAAGCTTTCTTT. It is translated as CASSRWTGPNTEAFF.

The chain recombines TRBV9 with TRBJ2-7; D is perhaps TRBD2 (6 bases). Germline V gene lookup returns CDR1 SGDLS and CDR2 YYNGEE. Deletions cut 4 bases from V and 4 bases from J, with 18 bases between. This CDR3 is 15 amino acids long. The CDR3 reads CASSFFRDSTYEQYF. The CDR3 DNA reads TGTGCCAGCAGCTTCTTCCGGGACTCCACTTACGAGCAGTACTTC.

The chain is built from TRBV29-1 and TRBJ2-7; 7 positions agree with TRBD1. The CDR3 is 14 residues long. The V gene's germline CDR1 is SQVTM and CDR2 ANQGSEA. With V trimmed by 4 bases and J by 3 bases, 9 bases remained unmatched. In DNA form, the CDR3 reads TGCAGCGTTGCCAAGACAGGGTTAAGCTACGAGCAGTACTTC. Encoded protein: CSVAKTGLSYEQYF.

The V and J genes are TRBV7-3 and TRBJ1-1; D may be TRBD1 (5 bases). The germline CDR1 and CDR2 sequences are SGHTA and FQGTGA. CDR3 size: 14 residues. The V end lost 5 bases, the J end lost 0 bases, and 10 bases lay between the germline ends. CDR3 region: CASSIQGMNTEAFF. The CDR3 DNA reads TGTGCCAGCAGCATTCAGGGTATGAACACTGAAGCTTTCTTT.

The J gene is TRBJ1-5, the V gene TRBV2; TRBD1 is a possible D gene (5 bases). The CDR3 extends over 15 amino acids. The V gene lost 1 base and the J gene lost 5 bases, with 12 bases spanning the gap. Germline CDR1 SNHLY, CDR2 FYNNEI. The CDR3 region is CASSEGVVGDQPQHF. The DNA for the CDR3 is TGTGCCAGCAGTGAAGGGGTTGTAGGGGATCAGCCCCAGCATTTT.

The chain employs TRBV6-5 and TRBJ1-4, with 9 positions matching TRBD1. Trimming removed 2 bases from V and 7 bases from J; junction bases left unmatched: 5. The CDR3 loop spans 15 amino acids. CDR1 and CDR2 (germline): MNHEY, SVGAGI. CDR3 bases: TGTGCCAGCAGTTACCGGACAGGGGCGGGTGAAAAACTGTTTTTT. This sequence encodes CASSYRTGAGEKLFF.

The V gene is TRBV11-2, the J gene TRBJ2-7; D may be TRBD2 (7 bases). This CDR3 region has 13 residues. Germline CDR1 and CDR2: SGHAT and FQNNGV. With 5 bases removed from V and 5 bases from J, the gap between germline ends came to 13 bases. The CDR3: CASSLGGLNEQYF. CDR3 nucleotide sequence: TGTGCCAGCAGCCTCGGGGGGCTGAACGAGCAGTACTTC.

This clone has only one observation. This sequence joins TRBV11-2 and TRBJ1-1; 7 bases line up with TRBD1. J was trimmed by 5 bases and V by 6 bases; bases with no gene match: 9. The CDR3 has 14 amino acids. Germline loops: CDR1 SGHAT, CDR2 FQNNGV. CDR3 amino acids: CASRATGSRTEAFF. In DNA form, the CDR3 reads TGTGCCAGCAGGGCGACAGGGAGTAGGACTGAAGCTTTCTTT.

The J gene is TRBJ1-1, the V gene TRBV4-3, with D perhaps TRBD1 (6 bases). Per germline, CDR1 LGHNA and CDR2 YSLEER. CDR3 length: 13 amino acids. Trimming removed 0 bases at V and 10 bases at J, with 12 bases between. The CDR3 nucleotides read TGCGCCAGCAGCCAAGATAGGGGGTATGGAGCTTTCTTT. It translates to CASSQDRGYGAFF.